This T cell receptor (beta chain) was observed in a study of T cells in localized non-small cell lung cancer. This CDR3 region has 12 residues. CDR1 and CDR2 (germline): MDHEN, SYDVKM. V trimming: 6 bases; J trimming: 6 bases; junction bases outside the gene matches: 1. Data came from immunoSEQ multiplex PCR; TCRdb stores just in-frame clones and leaves some out. The sample includes 1,000 or so clones, around a fifth of them seen just once. In regard to this clone: As yet, its antigen is unknown.

Study results and caveats: Sequencing involved a lone tumor region, leaving heterogeneity possible. A raised T cell density in blood coincided with lengthier overall survival. Peak T cell clonality was found in uninvolved adjacent lung, exceeding tumor.

The chain links TRBV28 to TRBJ2-4, with 8 bases identical to TRBD2. Sequenced here: normal lung tissue next to the tumor, sampled before any cancer treatment. The receptor comes from a man aged 35 to 70 with stage I lung adenocarcinoma. The CDR3: CASRRGGNIQYF. The CDR3 nucleotides are TGTGCCAGCAGACGGGGGGGAAACATTCAGTACTTC.